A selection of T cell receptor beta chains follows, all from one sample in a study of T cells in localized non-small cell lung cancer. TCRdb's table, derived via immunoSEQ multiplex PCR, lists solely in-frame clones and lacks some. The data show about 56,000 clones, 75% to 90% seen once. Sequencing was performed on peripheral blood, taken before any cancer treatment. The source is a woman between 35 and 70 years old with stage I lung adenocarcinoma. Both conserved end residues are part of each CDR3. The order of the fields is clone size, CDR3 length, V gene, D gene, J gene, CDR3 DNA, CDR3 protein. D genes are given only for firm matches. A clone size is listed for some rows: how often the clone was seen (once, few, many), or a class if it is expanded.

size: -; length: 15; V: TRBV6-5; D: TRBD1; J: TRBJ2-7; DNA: TGTGCCAGCAGTTACAGGGACAGGGGTTCCTACGAGCAGTACTTC; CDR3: CASSYRDRGSYEQYF
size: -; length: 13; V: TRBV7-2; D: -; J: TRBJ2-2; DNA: TGTGCCAGCAGCTTAATTGGGGTAGGGGAGCTGTTTTTT; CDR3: CASSLIGVGELFF
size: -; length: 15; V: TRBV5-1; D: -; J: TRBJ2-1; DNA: TGCGCCAGCAGCAATACAGGCAGCTCCTACAATGAGCAGTTCTTC; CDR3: CASSNTGSSYNEQFF
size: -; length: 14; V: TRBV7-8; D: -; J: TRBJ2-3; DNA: TGTGCCAGCAGCGCCCGGTGGGGGGCAGATACGCAGTATTTT; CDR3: CASSARWGADTQYF
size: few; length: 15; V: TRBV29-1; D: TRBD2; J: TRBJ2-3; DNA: TGCAGCGTTGAGAGGAGCGGGGGTCGTTCAGATACGCAGTATTTT; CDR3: CSVERSGGRSDTQYF
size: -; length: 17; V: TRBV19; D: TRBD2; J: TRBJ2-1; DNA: TGTGCCAGTAGGTCCTGGACTAGCGGGGGGGCCTACAATGAGCAGTTCTTC; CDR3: CASRSWTSGGAYNEQFF
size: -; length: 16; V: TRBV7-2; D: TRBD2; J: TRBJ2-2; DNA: TGTGCCAGCAGCCCCAGGACTAGAGATTTGGCCGGGGAGCTGTTTTTT; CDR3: CASSPRTRDLAGELFF
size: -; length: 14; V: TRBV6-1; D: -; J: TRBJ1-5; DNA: TGTGCCAGCAGTGTAACAGGGATGGAGCGGCCCCAGCATTTT; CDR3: CASSVTGMERPQHF
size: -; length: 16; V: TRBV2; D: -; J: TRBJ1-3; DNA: TGTGCCAGCAGTGACACGAGGGTTCTCTCTGGAAACACCATATATTTT; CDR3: CASSDTRVLSGNTIYF
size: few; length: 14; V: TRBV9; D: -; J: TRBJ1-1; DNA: TGTGCCTCAGGGCCATTACGGATGAACACTGAAGCTTTCTTT; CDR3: CASGPLRMNTEAFF
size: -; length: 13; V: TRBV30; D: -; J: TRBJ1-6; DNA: TGTGCCTGCCTAGGGGGGTATAATTCACCCCTCCACTTT; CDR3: CACLGGYNSPLHF
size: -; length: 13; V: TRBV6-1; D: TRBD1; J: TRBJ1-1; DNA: TGTGCCAGCAGGGACAGGGCTTTCACTGAAGCTTTCTTT; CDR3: CASRDRAFTEAFF
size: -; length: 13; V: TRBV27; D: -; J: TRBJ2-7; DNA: TGTGCCAGCGCCGGGGAATCCTCCTACGAGCAGTACTTC; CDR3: CASAGESSYEQYF
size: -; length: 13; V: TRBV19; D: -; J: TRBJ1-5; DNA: TGTGCCAGTAGTATCGGCTACGGTCAGCCCCAGCATTTT; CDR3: CASSIGYGQPQHF
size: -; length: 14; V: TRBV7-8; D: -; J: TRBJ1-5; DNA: TGTGCCAGCAGCTCCAGCAATAGCAATCAGCCCCAGCATTTT; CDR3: CASSSSNSNQPQHF
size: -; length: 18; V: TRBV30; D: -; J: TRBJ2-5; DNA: TGTGCCTGGAGCACCCCGGGTTCGCGCGGGGGCCTCCAAGAGACCCAGTACTTC; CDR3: CAWSTPGSRGGLQETQYF
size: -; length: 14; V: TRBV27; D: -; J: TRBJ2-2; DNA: TGTGCCAGCAGTCCCCACCCTAACACCGGGGAGCTGTTTTTT; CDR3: CASSPHPNTGELFF
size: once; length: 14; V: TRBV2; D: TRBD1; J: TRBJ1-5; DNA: TGTGCCAGCACCCAGGGGGACAGGCCTCAGCCCCAGCATTTT; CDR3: CASTQGDRPQPQHF
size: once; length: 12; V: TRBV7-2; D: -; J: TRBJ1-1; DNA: TGTGCCAGCAGACTCAGGGACACTGAAGCTTTCTTT; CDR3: CASRLRDTEAFF
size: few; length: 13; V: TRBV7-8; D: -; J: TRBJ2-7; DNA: TGTGCCAGCTTCAACCCTGATTCCTACGAGCAGTACTTC; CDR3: CASFNPDSYEQYF
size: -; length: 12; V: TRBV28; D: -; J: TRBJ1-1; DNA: TGTGCCAGCAGTTTACAGGGCACTGAAGCTTTCTTT; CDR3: CASSLQGTEAFF
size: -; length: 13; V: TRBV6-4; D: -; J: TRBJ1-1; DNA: TGTGCCAGCAGTGCTCGGACAGACACTGAAGCTTTCTTT; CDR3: CASSARTDTEAFF
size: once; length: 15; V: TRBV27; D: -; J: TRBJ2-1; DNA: TGTGCCAGCAGTTTTAGTTACAACTCCTACAATGAGCAGTTCTTC; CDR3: CASSFSYNSYNEQFF
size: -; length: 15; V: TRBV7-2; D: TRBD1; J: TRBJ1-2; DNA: TGTGCCAGCAGCGTACGACAGGGACGAGGCTATGGCTACACCTTC; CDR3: CASSVRQGRGYGYTF
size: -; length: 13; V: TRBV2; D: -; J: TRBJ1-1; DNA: TGTGCCAGCAGCTACCGTACAGGGACTGAAGCTTTCTTT; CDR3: CASSYRTGTEAFF
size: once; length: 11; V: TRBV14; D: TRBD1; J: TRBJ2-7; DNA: TGTGCCAGCAGACAGGGGCACGAGCAGTACTTC; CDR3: CASRQGHEQYF
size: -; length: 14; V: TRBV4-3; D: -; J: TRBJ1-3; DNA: TGCGCCAGCAGCTCGGGAGGGCCTGGAAACACCATATATTTT; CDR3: CASSSGGPGNTIYF